This is a list of T cell receptor beta chains from one sample in a study of blood T cell repertoires in COVID-19. Measured with immunoSEQ multiplex PCR; TCRdb has only the in-frame clones, and not every one. The table has over 200,000 clones, about 85% seen once. The material sequenced was PBMCs or T cells enriched from blood (not recorded which). These TCRs come from a man aged 30-40 years who had recovered from COVID-19. Both conserved end residues are part of each CDR3. The D gene is left open where the match is weak. Clone size appears in some rows only: once, few, many, or a class for an expanded clone.

d_call	clone_size	j_call	v_call	cdr3_nt	cdr3_aa
NA	NA	TRBJ1-2	TRBV18	TGTGCCAGCTCACGACAGCCCGACACCGGACACTATGGCTACACCTTC	CASSRQPDTGHYGYTF
NA	NA	TRBJ1-4	TRBV19	TGTGCCAGTAGTATGGGCGCAACTAATGAAAAACTGTTTTTT	CASSMGATNEKLFF
NA	NA	TRBJ1-2	TRBV25-1	TGTGCCAGCAGTGACTCCGGTAGGTCGGGCTATGGCTACACCTTC	CASSDSGRSGYGYTF
TRBD1	NA	TRBJ1-2	TRBV30	TGTGCCTGGGGGACAGGCTATGGCTACACCTTC	CAWGTGYGYTF
NA	few	TRBJ1-2	TRBV10-3	TGTGCCATCAGTGAGTCTTCCGGGATCTGGGGTGGCTACACCTTC	CAISESSGIWGGYTF
NA	once	TRBJ2-3	TRBV6-5	TGTGCCAGCTCTGGTTCCTACACAGATACGCAGTATTTT	CASSGSYTDTQYF
NA	NA	TRBJ2-1	TRBV6-5	TGTGCCAGCGGAGACCCGACCGGGGATGAGCAGTTCTTC	CASGDPTGDEQFF
NA	NA	TRBJ2-7	TRBV12-3/TRBV12-4	TGTGCCAGCAACACCTCCTACGAGCAGTACTTC	CASNTSYEQYF
NA	NA	TRBJ1-6	TRBV30	TGTGCCTGGAGTAGAGGGCAGAAAAACCATTCACCCCTCCACTTT	CAWSRGQKNHSPLHF
TRBD1	NA	TRBJ1-6	TRBV3-1/TRBV3-2	TGTGCCAGCAGCCAAGTCGGACAGGGATATTCACCCCTCCACTTT	CASSQVGQGYSPLHF
NA	NA	TRBJ1-5	TRBV5-1	TGCGCCAGCAGCGCAGGGGATAGCAATCAGCCCCAGCATTTT	CASSAGDSNQPQHF
NA	NA	TRBJ1-4	TRBV28	TGTGCCAGCAGTTTGTATCAGGCAGGCACTAATGAAAAACTGTTTTTT	CASSLYQAGTNEKLFF
TRBD1	NA	TRBJ1-5	TRBV6-5	TGTGCCAGCAGTTTCACAGGGGGCAATCAGCCCCAGCATTTT	CASSFTGGNQPQHF
TRBD2	once	TRBJ2-1	TRBV19	TGTGCCAGCAACCAAGCGGGAGAAGGTTCGGAGCAGTTCTTC	CASNQAGEGSEQFF
NA	once	TRBJ1-2	TRBV7-2	TGTGCCAGCCAAGCCCCCTCTAACTATGGCTACACCTTC	CASQAPSNYGYTF
NA	NA	TRBJ1-3	TRBV29-1	TGCAGCGTTGACAGTGGAAACACCATATATTTT	CSVDSGNTIYF
TRBD1	NA	TRBJ2-2	TRBV5-4	TGTGCCAGCAGCCGGACAGGGGGCACCGGGGAGCTGTTTTTT	CASSRTGGTGELFF
NA	NA	TRBJ2-7	TRBV7-9	TGTGCCAGCAGCCTCCTATACGAGCAGTACTTC	CASSLLYEQYF
NA	NA	TRBJ1-5	TRBV24-1	TGTGCCACCCAAGGCAGGATCAATCAGCCCCAGCATTTT	CATQGRINQPQHF
TRBD1	NA	TRBJ1-4	TRBV2	TGTGCCAGCATAGGAAGTGACAGGGGGCGTCGTAGTAATGAAAAACTGTTTTTT	CASIGSDRGRRSNEKLFF
TRBD1	NA	TRBJ1-2	TRBV7-2	TGTGCCAGCAGCACAGGACCGGGACAGGGATTGTACGGCTACACCTTC	CASSTGPGQGLYGYTF
TRBD1	NA	TRBJ2-3	TRBV5-1	TGCGCCAGCAGCTCAGGACAGGGGAGCACAGATACGCAGTATTTT	CASSSGQGSTDTQYF
NA	NA	TRBJ2-3	TRBV5-6	TGTGCCAGCATTAAGTACGCGCATACAGATACGCAGTATTTT	CASIKYAHTDTQYF
NA	NA	TRBJ2-2	TRBV7-2	TGTGCCAGCAGCTTATTAGCGGATCTCATAACCGGGGAGCTGTTTTTT	CASSLLADLITGELFF
NA	NA	TRBJ1-1	TRBV6-5	TGTGCCAGCAGTTATCAGGGGAACACTGAAGCTTTCTTT	CASSYQGNTEAFF
NA	once	TRBJ1-3	TRBV3-1/TRBV3-2	TGTGCCAGCAGCCAAGATGCAGGGACTGGAAACACCATATATTTT	CASSQDAGTGNTIYF